This T cell receptor (beta chain) was sequenced during a study of CD8+CD57+ T cells in acquired aplastic anemia. Study-level information: Roughly 3.2 ug was the average amount of DNA from sorted CD4+ and CD8+ cells.

Genomic DNA served as template for TCR beta VDJ and CDR3 profiling. TCRdb reanalysed the reads using MiXCR and keeps one entry per CDR3 protein. The repertoire consists of hundreds of thousands of distinct CDR3 sequences, with roughly 68% occurring once and the leading ten covering approximately 3.9%. From germline, CDR1 is SEHNR and CDR2 FQNEAQ (reference sequence). The CDR3 spans 15 residues. Deletions cut 4 bases from V and 13 bases from J, with 26 bases between. In regard to this clonotype: Its antigen is as yet unknown.

Study-wide findings and caveats: Patients and controls had CD8+ Simpson's diversity values that were not significantly distinct. Patients shared twenty-nine CD8+ CDR3 sequences with controls.

This chain joins TRBV7-9 and TRBJ2-7, with D perhaps matching TRBD1 or TRBD2 (6 bases each). This TCR came from a human donor in good health, serving as a control. Sample: sorted CD4+, CD8+, or CD8+CD57+ T cells (not recorded which) from PBMCs. CDR3 sequence reads: CASSSGAEQFYGPYF. CDR3 bases: TGTGCCAGCAGCTCGGGGGCTGAGCAGTTCTACGGGCCATACTTC. The full variable domain, its missing parts supplied by reference TRBV7-9 and TRBJ2-7, is DTGVSQNPRHKITKRGQNVTFRCDPISEHNRLYWYRQTLGQGPEFLTYFQNEAQLEKSRLLSDRFSAERPKGSFSTLEIQRTEQGDSAMYLCASSSGAEQFYGPYFGPGTRLTVT.